This passage covers 22 T cell receptor beta chains from one sample sequenced in a study of breast tumors, draining lymph nodes, adjacent tissues. TCRdb reprocessed the multiplex PCR reads with MiXCR, giving one entry per CDR3 protein. The table lists tens of thousands of distinct CDR3 sequences, around 52% of them singletons. Sequenced material: breast tumor tissue. Every receptor here comes from a female donor with breast cancer. Some clones in this sample may be carry-over from other donors' samples.

Ten or more counts support this clonotype. V usage is TRBV20-1 and J usage is TRBJ2-1; TRBD1 might be the D (6 bases). The CDR3 has 14 amino acids. Germline V gives CDR1 DFQATT, CDR2 SNEGSKA (reference sequence). Deletions cut 0 bases from V and 7 bases from J, with 13 bases between. The CDR3 is CSARETGLVNEQFF. As DNA, the CDR3 is TGCAGTGCTAGAGAAACAGGGCTGGTTAATGAGCAGTTCTTC.

This chain joins TRBV20-1 and TRBJ2-3, with unresolved D. Per germline, CDR1 DFQATT and CDR2 SNEGSKA (reference sequence). This CDR3 is 11 amino acids long. The DNA for the CDR3 is TGCAGCGCTCAGGGCACAGATACGCAGTATTTT. It is translated as CSAQGTDTQYF.

This clonotype is medium-sized in the sample. In nucleotides, the CDR3 is TGCAGTGCAAACTGGGACAGCAGCACAGATACGCAGTATTTT. It specifies CSANWDSSTDTQYF. The chain links TRBV20-1 to TRBJ2-3, with 7 bases lining up with TRBD1. This CDR3 spans 14 amino acids. Germline V CDR1 and CDR2: DFQATT, SNEGSKA (reference sequence). J lost 0 bases, V lost 6 bases, and 6 bases had no gene match.

In its sample, this clonotype was seen many times. The V and J genes are TRBV9 and TRBJ2-1, with D possibly TRBD1 on 6 matching bases. Germline V gene lookup returns CDR1 SGDLS and CDR2 YYNGEE. Trimming removed 4 bases at V and 7 bases at J, with 15 bases between. The CDR3 has 14 residues. CDR3 sequence (DNA): TGTGCCAGCAGCCCCCGGACAGCAGAGAATGAGCAGTTCTTC. As protein: CASSPRTAENEQFF.

This clonotype was counted ten times or more. In DNA, the CDR3 is TGTGCCAGCACCCGGTGGGGACACGACAATCAGCCCCAGCATTTT. Residues: CASTRWGHDNQPQHF. The chain recombines TRBV6-2 or TRBV6-3 with TRBJ1-5; perhaps TRBD1 as D (6 bases). CDR3 length: 15 amino acids. Germline assignment: CDR1 MNHEY and CDR2 SVGEGT. V lost 7 bases and J lost 3, with 16 bases in between.

For this clonotype: At one end, the junction sequence differs from germline, possibly due to a read error. The CDR3 coding sequence is TGCGCCAGCACCCCACCGCGGGGGGCAGGAACTAATGAAAAACTGTTTTTT. As protein: CASTPPRGAGTNEKLFF. The chain is built from TRBV6-1 and TRBJ1-4; TRBD1 is a possible D gene (6 bases). This CDR3 spans 17 amino acids. Per the germline V gene, CDR1 is MNHNS and CDR2 is SASEGT.

In regard to this clonotype: This may stem from a read error, because a much larger clone lies one nucleotide away. The chain joins TRBV2 to TRBJ1-2; D is ambiguous. V gave up 3 bases and J gave up 5 bases, with 4 bases separating them. CDR3 length: 11 residues. CDR1 and CDR2 from the germline V gene are SNHLY and FYNNEI. The CDR3 bases are TGTGCCAGCAGTGACAGATATGGCTACACCTTC. Its translation is CASSDRYGYTF.

This clonotype was counted at least ten times. J is TRBJ2-7 and V is TRBV18; 9 nucleotides match TRBD1. With 6 bases clipped from V and 7 bases from J, the junction kept 19 bases outside the gene matches. This CDR3 contains 17 residues. Germline V lookup: CDR1 KGHSH, CDR2 LQKENI. The CDR3 here is CASSNPPRDRAPTEQYF. The CDR3 coding sequence is TGTGCCAGCTCGAACCCACCAAGGGACAGGGCACCTACGGAGCAGTACTTC.

V and J are TRBV7-2 and TRBJ1-6; 8 bases agree with TRBD1. J gave up 7 bases and V 5 bases, and 4 bases lay outside the gene matches. This CDR3 comprises 14 residues. Per germline, CDR1 SGHTA and CDR2 FQGNSA. CDR3 loop: CASSRGQGNSPLHF. CDR3 coding DNA: TGTGCCAGCAGCCGAGGACAGGGCAATTCACCCCTCCACTTT.

The CDR3 here is CASSSPADYEQYF. The CDR3 DNA sequence: TGTGCCAGCAGTTCCCCGGCGGACTACGAGCAGTACTTC. The chain joins TRBV12-3 or TRBV12-4 to TRBJ2-7; D is ambiguous. This CDR3 spans 13 amino acids. V dropped 4 bases and J dropped 3 bases, with 10 bases sitting between them.

This clonotype came up a few times. This chain connects TRBV19 to TRBJ1-4; 9 bases align to TRBD1. V trimming: 4 bases; J trimming: 5 bases; junction bases outside the gene matches: 8. The CDR3 contains 16 residues. Germline assignment: CDR1 LNHDA and CDR2 SQIVND (reference sequence). CDR3 residues: CASSTGQGTYNEKLFF. The CDR3, as DNA: TGTGCCAGTAGTACCGGACAGGGGACATACAATGAAAAACTGTTTTTT.

This clonotype has more than one count but fewer than ten. V usage is TRBV4-1 and J usage is TRBJ2-1; 14 bases are a match to TRBD2. This CDR3 spans 21 amino acids. Germline V gene sequence: CDR1 MGHRA, CDR2 YSYEKL. Trimming cost V 0 bases and J 12 bases; bases outside gene matches: 22. The CDR3 coding sequence is TGCGCCAGCAGCCAAGATCCACCGGGACTAGCGGGAGTGGACCCCACAGATACGCAGTTCTTC. Protein product: CASSQDPPGLAGVDPTDTQFF.

The sample holds many counts of this clonotype. The rearrangement links TRBV18 to TRBJ2-3; D gene unclear. The CDR3 runs to 15 residues. The V gene's germline CDR1 is KGHSH and CDR2 LQKENI. V dropped 3 bases and J dropped 2 bases, with 12 bases sitting between them. CDR3 sequence: CASSPFKGDTDTQYF. CDR3 coding DNA: TGTGCCAGCTCACCTTTCAAGGGTGACACAGATACGCAGTATTTT.

This chain links TRBV20-1 with TRBJ2-3; 8 nucleotides agree with TRBD2. This CDR3 has 15 amino acids. V was clipped by 0 bases and J by 1 base; unmatched bases: 3. Germline V gene lookup returns CDR1 DFQATT and CDR2 SNEGSKA (reference sequence). The CDR3 loop is CSARDALAGTDTQYF. In nucleotides, the CDR3 is TGCAGTGCTAGAGATGCACTAGCGGGCACAGATACGCAGTATTTT.

This clonotype was observed at least ten times. The chain carries TRBV2 and TRBJ1-2, with D perhaps matching TRBD1 (5 bases). Trimming took 7 bases from V and 8 from J, leaving 14 bases between them. The germline CDR1 and CDR2 sequences are SNHLY and FYNNEI. The CDR3 has 12 residues. CDR3 in amino acids: CASKGESRGYTF. The CDR3 region has the DNA TGTGCCAGCAAAGGGGAGTCGCGGGGCTACACCTTC.

This clonotype was seen ten or more times. CDR3 protein: CASSSDSHYEQYF. The CDR3 DNA is TGTGCCAGCAGCTCGGACTCTCACTACGAGCAGTACTTC. The V call is TRBV7-2, the J call TRBJ2-7, with D perhaps matching TRBD2 (5 bases). This CDR3 has 13 residues. CDR1 is SGHTA, CDR2 FQGNSA, per germline. With 4 bases removed from V and 3 bases from J, the gap between germline ends came to 10 bases.

In its sample, this clonotype was seen many times. The chain uses TRBV19 and TRBJ2-5, with TRBD1 matching 10 bases. The CDR3 is made up of 14 amino acids. With V trimmed by 4 bases and J by 4 bases, 3 bases remained unmatched. Germline CDR1 LNHDA, CDR2 SQIVND (reference sequence). In nucleotides, the CDR3 is TGTGCCAGTAGTACGACAGGGGGCCGAGAGACCCAGTACTTC. Translating it yields CASSTTGGRETQYF.

The chain combines TRBV9 with TRBJ2-2; D is uncertain. CDR1 and CDR2 from the germline V gene are SGDLS and YYNGEE. V dropped 3 bases and J dropped 2 bases, with 5 bases sitting between them. This CDR3 has 13 amino acids. CDR3 protein: CASSAGNTGELFF. CDR3 nucleotide sequence: TGTGCCAGCAGCGCCGGTAACACCGGGGAGCTGTTTTTT.

This clonotype has ten or more counts. The V and J genes are TRBV5-1 and TRBJ2-5; no clear D. Germline values: CDR1 SGHRS, CDR2 YFSETQ. The CDR3 is 17 residues long. Trimming left V 2 bases short and J 3 bases short, with 20 bases between. CDR3: CASSLGTDRAFEETQYF. Here the CDR3 DNA reads TGCGCCAGCAGCTTAGGTACGGACCGGGCTTTCGAAGAGACCCAGTACTTC.

This clonotype was counted a single time. V usage is TRBV2 and J usage is TRBJ2-3; tentatively, D is TRBD1 or TRBD2 (7 bases each). The CDR3 is 15 residues long. Trimming pared 3 bases from V and 4 bases from J, leaving 14 bases between. Germline assignment: CDR1 SNHLY and CDR2 FYNNEI. The CDR3 DNA follows: TGTGCCAGCAGTGACTCCAGGGGGAGGGCAGATACGCAGTATTTT. It encodes CASSDSRGRADTQYF.

This chain uses TRBV6-1 with TRBJ1-5; D remains unclear. CDR3 size: 13 residues. V was trimmed by 3 bases and J by 7 bases, leaving 10 bases between them. The V gene's germline CDR1 is MNHNS and CDR2 SASEGT. The DNA of the CDR3 is TGTGCCAGCAGTGATTCGATGCAGCAGCCCCAGCATTTT. Protein: CASSDSMQQPQHF.

The chain joins TRBV30 to TRBJ1-6, with D unclear. CDR3 length: 14 residues. Trimming left V 0 bases short and J 11 bases short, with 14 bases between. Germline CDR1 and CDR2: GTSNPN and SVGIG (reference sequence). The CDR3 sequence: CAWSVFSRNPPLHF. In DNA, the CDR3 is TGTGCCTGGAGTGTTTTCTCCCGCAATCCACCCCTCCACTTT. Filled out from reference TRBV30 and TRBJ1-6, the complete variable domain reads SQTIHQWPATLVQPVGSPLSLECTVEGTSNPNLYWYRQAAGRGLQLLFYSVGIGQISSEVPQNLSASRPQDRQFILSSKKLLLSDSGFYLCAWSVFSRNPPLHFGNGTRLTVT.